This T cell receptor beta chain appears in the sequencing data of a study of blood T cell repertoires in COVID-19. Study as a whole: Sample material is recorded as cDNA or gDNA derived from T cells, B-cell-depleted T cells, or PBMCs.

Unmatched junction bases numbered 5, after V lost 4 bases and J lost 4 bases. This CDR3 comprises 15 residues. Germline V gene lookup returns CDR1 SGHRS and CDR2 YFSETQ. Using immunoSEQ multiplex PCR, the repertoire was profiled, and TCRdb retains in-frame clones only, with some absent. This sample yields roughly 250,000 clones, of which more than 70% are seen a single time; 0.95% to 1.5% belongs to the top ten. All enrollees were about 18 to 100 years old and from fewer than 25 US areas. Sequencing input: PBMCs or T cells enriched from blood (not recorded which). The receptor was isolated from a woman aged 40-49 years with acute COVID-19. This chain connects TRBV5-1 to TRBJ2-5; 12 nucleotides align to TRBD1. CDR3 nucleotide sequence: TGCGCCAGCAGCAGGGACAGGGGGCGAGGAGAGACCCAGTACTTC. Protein sequence: CASSRDRGRGETQYF.